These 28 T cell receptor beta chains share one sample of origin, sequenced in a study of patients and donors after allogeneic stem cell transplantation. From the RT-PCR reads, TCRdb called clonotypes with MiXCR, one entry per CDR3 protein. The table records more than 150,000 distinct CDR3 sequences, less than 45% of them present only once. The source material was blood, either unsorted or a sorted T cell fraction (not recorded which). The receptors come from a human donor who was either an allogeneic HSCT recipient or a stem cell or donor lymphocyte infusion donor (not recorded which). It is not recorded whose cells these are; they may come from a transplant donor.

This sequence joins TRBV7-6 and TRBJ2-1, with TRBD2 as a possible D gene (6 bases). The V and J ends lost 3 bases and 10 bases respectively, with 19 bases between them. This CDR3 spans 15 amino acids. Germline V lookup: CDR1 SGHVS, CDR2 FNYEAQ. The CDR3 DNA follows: TGTGCCAGCAGCTTTAGCCGCGGGGCTAGGGAAGAGCAGTTCTTC. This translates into CASSFSRGAREEQFF.

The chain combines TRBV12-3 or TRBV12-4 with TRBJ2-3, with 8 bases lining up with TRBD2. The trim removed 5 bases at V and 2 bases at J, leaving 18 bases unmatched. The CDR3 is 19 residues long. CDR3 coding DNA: TGTGCCAGCAGTCATTATCCCCTCATTACGGGAGGGTACACAGATACGCAGTATTTT. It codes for CASSHYPLITGGYTDTQYF.

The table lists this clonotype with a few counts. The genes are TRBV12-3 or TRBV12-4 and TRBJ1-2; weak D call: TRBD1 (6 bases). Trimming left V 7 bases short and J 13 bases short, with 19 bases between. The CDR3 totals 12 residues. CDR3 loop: CASNPYGGLATF. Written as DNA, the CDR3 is TGTGCCAGCAACCCTTACGGGGGCCTCGCCACCTTC.

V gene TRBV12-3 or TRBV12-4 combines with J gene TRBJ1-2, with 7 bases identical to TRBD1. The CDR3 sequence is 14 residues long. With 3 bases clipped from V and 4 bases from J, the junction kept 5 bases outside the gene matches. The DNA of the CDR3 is TGTGCCAGCAGTTTTTACAGGGGATCCTATGGCTACACCTTC. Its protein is CASSFYRGSYGYTF.

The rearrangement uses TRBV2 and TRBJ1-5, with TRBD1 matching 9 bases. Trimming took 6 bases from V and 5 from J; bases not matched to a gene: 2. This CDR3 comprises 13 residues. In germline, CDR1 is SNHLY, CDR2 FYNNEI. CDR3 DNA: TGTGCCAGCAGGGGACAGGGCGATCAGCCCCAGCATTTT. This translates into CASRGQGDQPQHF.

The CDR3 DNA reads TGCAGCGTGGCCTTCATTGGGGGGCCTCACTACGAGCAGTACTTC. Translation gives CSVAFIGGPHYEQYF. This chain links TRBV29-1 with TRBJ2-7; D possibly matches TRBD1 or TRBD2 (6 bases each). Germline V CDR1 and CDR2: SQVTM, ANQGSEA. Trimming stripped 6 bases from V and 3 bases from J, with 21 bases between. This CDR3 is 15 amino acids long.

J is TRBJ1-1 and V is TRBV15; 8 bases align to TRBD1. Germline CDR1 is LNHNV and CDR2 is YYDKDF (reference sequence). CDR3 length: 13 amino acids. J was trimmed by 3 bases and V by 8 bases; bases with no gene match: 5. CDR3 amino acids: CATGQGLYTEAFF. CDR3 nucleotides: TGTGCCACCGGACAGGGCTTATACACTGAAGCTTTCTTT.

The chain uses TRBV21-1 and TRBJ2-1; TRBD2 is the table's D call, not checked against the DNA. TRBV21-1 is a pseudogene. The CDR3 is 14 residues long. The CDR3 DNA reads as TGCGAGACGAAGGGAAGCGGTCGCTACAATGAGCAGTTCTTC. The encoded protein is CETKGSGRYNEQFF.

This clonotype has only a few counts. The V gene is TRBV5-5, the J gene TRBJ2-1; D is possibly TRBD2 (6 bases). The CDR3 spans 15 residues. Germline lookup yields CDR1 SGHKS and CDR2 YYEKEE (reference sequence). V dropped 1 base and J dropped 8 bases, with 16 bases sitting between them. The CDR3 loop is CASSLKGREYDEQFF. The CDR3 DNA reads TGTGCCAGCAGCTTGAAGGGACGGGAGTACGATGAGCAGTTCTTC.

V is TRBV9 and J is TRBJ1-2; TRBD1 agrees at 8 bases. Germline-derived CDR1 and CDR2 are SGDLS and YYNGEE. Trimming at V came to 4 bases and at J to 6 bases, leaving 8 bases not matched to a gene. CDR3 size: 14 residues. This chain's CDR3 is CASSTLTGEDGYTF. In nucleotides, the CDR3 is TGTGCCAGCAGCACGTTGACAGGGGAGGATGGCTACACCTTC.

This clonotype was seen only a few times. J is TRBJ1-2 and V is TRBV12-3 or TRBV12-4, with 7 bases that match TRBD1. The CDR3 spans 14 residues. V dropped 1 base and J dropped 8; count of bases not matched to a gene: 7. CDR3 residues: CASSLVGGEQGYTF. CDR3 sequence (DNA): TGTGCCAGCAGTTTAGTAGGGGGCGAGCAAGGCTACACCTTC.

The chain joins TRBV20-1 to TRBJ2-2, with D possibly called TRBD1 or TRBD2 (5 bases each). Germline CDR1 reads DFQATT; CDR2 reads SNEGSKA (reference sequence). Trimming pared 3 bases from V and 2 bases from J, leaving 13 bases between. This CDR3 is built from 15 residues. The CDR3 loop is CSASPGTINTGELFF. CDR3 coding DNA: TGCAGTGCTAGCCCCGGGACGATAAACACCGGGGAGCTGTTTTTT.

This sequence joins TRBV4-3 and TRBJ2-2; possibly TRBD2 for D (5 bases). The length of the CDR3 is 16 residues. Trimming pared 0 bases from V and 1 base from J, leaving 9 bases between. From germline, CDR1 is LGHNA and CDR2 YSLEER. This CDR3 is CASSQEEALNTGELFF. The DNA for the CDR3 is TGCGCCAGCAGCCAAGAGGAGGCGTTGAACACCGGGGAGCTGTTTTTT.

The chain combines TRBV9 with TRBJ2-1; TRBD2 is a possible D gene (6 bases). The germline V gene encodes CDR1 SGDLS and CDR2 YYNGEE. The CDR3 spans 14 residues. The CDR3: CASGGGSSYNEQFF. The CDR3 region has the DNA TGTGCTAGCGGAGGAGGGAGCTCCTACAATGAGCAGTTCTTC.

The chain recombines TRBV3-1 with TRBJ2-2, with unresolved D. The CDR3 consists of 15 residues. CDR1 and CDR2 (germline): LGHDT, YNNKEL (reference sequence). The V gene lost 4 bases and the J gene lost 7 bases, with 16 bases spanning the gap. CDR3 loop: CASSPQIRVIGELFF. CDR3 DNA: TGTGCCAGCAGCCCCCAAATCCGGGTAATCGGGGAGCTGTTTTTT.

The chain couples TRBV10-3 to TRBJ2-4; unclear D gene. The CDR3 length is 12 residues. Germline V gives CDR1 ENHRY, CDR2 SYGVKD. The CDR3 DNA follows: TGTGCAAGACCTCCCTTAAAAAACATTCAGTACTTC. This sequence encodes CARPPLKNIQYF.

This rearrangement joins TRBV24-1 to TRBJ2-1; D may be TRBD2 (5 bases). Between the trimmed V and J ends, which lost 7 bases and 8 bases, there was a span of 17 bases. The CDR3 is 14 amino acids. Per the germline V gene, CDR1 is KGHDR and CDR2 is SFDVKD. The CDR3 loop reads CATRASRWLDEQFF. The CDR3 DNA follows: TGTGCCACCAGGGCTAGCCGGTGGTTAGATGAGCAGTTCTTC.

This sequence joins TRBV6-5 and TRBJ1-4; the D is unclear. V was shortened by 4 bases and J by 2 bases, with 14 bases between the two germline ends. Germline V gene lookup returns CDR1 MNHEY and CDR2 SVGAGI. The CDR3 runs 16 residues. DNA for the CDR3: TGTGCCAGCAGTTCCCCAGGAGGCTCCACTAATGAAAAACTGTTTTTT. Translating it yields CASSSPGGSTNEKLFF.

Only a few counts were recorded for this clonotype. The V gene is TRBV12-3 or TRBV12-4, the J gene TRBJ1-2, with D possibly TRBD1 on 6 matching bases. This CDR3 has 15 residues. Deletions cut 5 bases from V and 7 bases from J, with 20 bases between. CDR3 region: CASSGGGTLGLGYTF. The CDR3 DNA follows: TGTGCCAGCAGTGGAGGGGGGACCCTGGGGCTTGGCTACACCTTC.

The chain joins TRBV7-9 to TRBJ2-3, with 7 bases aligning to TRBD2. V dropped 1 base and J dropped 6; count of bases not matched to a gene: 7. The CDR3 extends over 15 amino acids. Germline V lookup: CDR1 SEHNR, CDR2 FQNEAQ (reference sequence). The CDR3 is CASSLVGGSMDTQYF. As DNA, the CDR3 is TGTGCCAGCAGCTTAGTCGGCGGGAGTATGGATACGCAGTATTTT.

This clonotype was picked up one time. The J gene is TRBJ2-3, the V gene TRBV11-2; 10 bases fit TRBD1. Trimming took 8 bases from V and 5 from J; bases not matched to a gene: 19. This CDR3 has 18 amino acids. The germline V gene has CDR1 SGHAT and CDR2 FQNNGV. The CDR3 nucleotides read TGTGCCAGCCACGATGGGACAGGGGAGCCCGTTTGGATAGATACGCAGTATTTT. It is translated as CASHDGTGEPVWIDTQYF.

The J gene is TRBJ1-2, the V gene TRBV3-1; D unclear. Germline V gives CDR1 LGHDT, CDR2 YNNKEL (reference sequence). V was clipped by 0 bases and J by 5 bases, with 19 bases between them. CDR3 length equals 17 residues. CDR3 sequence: CASSQDLFISSSYGYTF. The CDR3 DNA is TGTGCCAGCAGCCAAGATCTGTTCATCTCGTCCAGTTATGGCTACACCTTC.

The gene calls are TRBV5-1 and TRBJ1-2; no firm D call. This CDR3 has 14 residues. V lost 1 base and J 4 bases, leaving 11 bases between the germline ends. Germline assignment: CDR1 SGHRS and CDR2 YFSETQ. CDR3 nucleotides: TGCGCCAGCAGCTTGTCGGCTTCACTCTATGGCTACACCTTC. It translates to CASSLSASLYGYTF.

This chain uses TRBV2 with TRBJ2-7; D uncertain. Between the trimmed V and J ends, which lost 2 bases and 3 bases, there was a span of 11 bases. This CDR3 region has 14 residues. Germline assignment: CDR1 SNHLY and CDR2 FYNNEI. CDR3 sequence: CASSELVDYYEQYF. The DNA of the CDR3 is TGTGCCAGCAGTGAATTGGTGGATTACTACGAGCAGTACTTC.

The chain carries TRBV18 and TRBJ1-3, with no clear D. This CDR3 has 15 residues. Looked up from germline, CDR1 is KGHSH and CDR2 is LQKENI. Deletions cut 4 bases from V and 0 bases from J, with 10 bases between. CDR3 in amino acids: CASSRAELSGNTIYF. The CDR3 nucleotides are TGTGCCAGCTCACGGGCTGAACTCTCTGGAAACACCATATATTTT.

CDR3 loop: CASIPDRSSYNSPLHF. In DNA, the CDR3 is TGTGCCAGCATTCCCGACAGGAGCTCCTATAATTCACCCCTCCACTTT. The chain combines TRBV7-2 with TRBJ1-6, with a possible D match to TRBD1 (6 bases). The CDR3 is 16 amino acids. Germline V gives CDR1 SGHTA, CDR2 FQGNSA. V was cut by 7 bases and J by 0 bases, with 13 bases left in between.

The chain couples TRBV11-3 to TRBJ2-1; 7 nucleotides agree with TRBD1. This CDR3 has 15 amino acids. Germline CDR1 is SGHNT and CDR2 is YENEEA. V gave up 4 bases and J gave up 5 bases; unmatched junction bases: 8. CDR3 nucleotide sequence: TGTGCCAGCAGCTCAGCAGGGGGTAGGGACAATGAGCAGTTCTTC. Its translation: CASSSAGGRDNEQFF.

CDR3 in amino acids: CASSQVGTGASNTGELFF. CDR3 DNA: TGCGCCAGCAGCCAGGTCGGGACAGGGGCCTCGAACACCGGGGAGCTGTTTTTT. The chain has TRBV5-1 and TRBJ2-2, with 10 positions matching TRBD1. The junction had 9 bases not matched to a gene; V was cut back by 4 bases and J by 0 bases. The germline CDR1 and CDR2 sequences are SGHRS and YFSETQ. CDR3 length: 18 residues.